This T cell receptor beta chain came from a study of blood T cell repertoires in COVID-19. Whole-study context: The cDNA or gDNA used as material had been derived from T cells, B-cell-depleted T cells, or PBMCs.

The CDR3 extends over 15 amino acids. Germline values: CDR1 MNHEY, CDR2 SVGAGI. Trimming at V came to 6 bases and at J to 8 bases, leaving 10 bases not matched to a gene. Per the original data handling: By means of reference gene primer amplification, nucleated cell counts were estimated. TCRdb keeps only in-frame clones here, not all; method: immunoSEQ multiplex PCR. The V and J calls and the clone size are those of that table, but D and trimming were determined from the DNA. The data contain 90,000 to 120,000 clones, less than 80% of them singletons. The receptor comes from a man between 70 and 80 years old with active or convalescent COVID-19. J is TRBJ2-1 and V is TRBV6-5, with 10 positions matching TRBD2. Sequencing input: peripheral blood. In DNA, the CDR3 is TGTGCCAGCAGCCGAGCGGGGGGGCAGGGTGATGAGCAGTTCTTC. It codes for CASSRAGGQGDEQFF.